These 19 T cell receptor beta chains originate from one sample sequenced in a study of technical replicates of blood from a handful of donors. TCRdb's table, derived via immunoSEQ multiplex PCR, lists solely in-frame clones and lacks some. Of tens of thousands of clones in the sample, 98% are singletons; the top ten hold approximately 0.14%. Sequencing was done on a sample of T cells isolated from PBMCs. The receptors originated from a human donor in good health.

This chain uses TRBV4-1 with TRBJ2-1; 9 bases map to TRBD2. The CDR3 covers 17 residues. Germline loops: CDR1 MGHRA, CDR2 YSYEKL. Trimming at V came to 4 bases and at J to 1 base, leaving 8 bases not matched to a gene. CDR3 protein: CASSPKRSGGSYNEQFF. The CDR3 coding sequence is TGCGCCAGCAGCCCCAAACGTAGCGGGGGATCCTACAATGAGCAGTTCTTC.

The V call is TRBV27, the J call TRBJ2-5; TRBD2 agrees at 10 bases. Germline V gene sequence: CDR1 MNHEY, CDR2 SMNVEV (reference sequence). The CDR3 covers 19 residues. Trimming cost V 1 base and J 5 bases; bases outside gene matches: 16. The chain's CDR3 is CASSLYPTASGSSIETQYF. The CDR3 region has the DNA TGTGCCAGCAGTTTATATCCCACGGCTAGCGGGAGTTCAATCGAGACCCAGTACTTC.

The chain couples TRBV2 to TRBJ1-4, with 9 positions matching TRBD1. This CDR3 comprises 13 residues. The J segment lost 6 bases and the V segment lost 7 bases, leaving 3 bases of the junction unmatched. CDR1 and CDR2 (germline): SNHLY, FYNNEI. CDR3 in DNA: TGTGCCAGCATCGGGGACAGGGATGAAAAACTGTTTTTT. Translation gives CASIGDRDEKLFF.

The genes are TRBV5-8 and TRBJ2-3; possible D gene TRBD2, 6 bases. Germline V CDR1 and CDR2: SGHTS, YDEGEE. The CDR3 length is 15 residues. Trimming removed 5 bases from V and 1 base from J, with 14 bases in between. CDR3 sequence reads: CASRLWDSRTDTQYF. DNA for the CDR3: TGTGCCAGCAGGCTTTGGGACTCCCGCACAGATACGCAGTATTTT.

V is TRBV2 and J is TRBJ2-1; 10 nucleotides line up with TRBD2. Germline V gene data show CDR1 as SNHLY and CDR2 as FYNNEI. The CDR3 is made up of 17 amino acids. Unmatched junction bases numbered 13, after V lost 5 bases and J lost 6 bases. CDR3 nucleotide sequence: TGTGCCAGCAGTCTAATTAGCGGGAGGACGTTCGGCAATGAGCAGTTCTTC. Encoded protein: CASSLISGRTFGNEQFF.

In DNA form, the CDR3 reads TGTGCCAGCAATATTTTTCAGGGTAGCCCTGAAGCTTTCTTT. Its protein product is CASNIFQGSPEAFF. V is TRBV6-5 and J is TRBJ1-1; a possible D gene is TRBD1 (5 bases). Germline CDR1 MNHEY, CDR2 SVGAGI. V was shortened by 7 bases and J by 6 bases, with 18 bases between the two germline ends. The CDR3 runs 14 residues.

This clone came up once. The V and J genes are TRBV5-6 and TRBJ2-1; the match to TRBD2 covers 12 bases. This CDR3 spans 18 amino acids. V shed 0 bases, J shed 5 bases, and the junction held 9 bases outside the gene matches. CDR1 and CDR2 (germline): SGHDT, YYEEEE. CDR3 amino acids: CASSLGLAGVLSDNEQFF. CDR3 sequence (DNA): TGTGCCAGCAGCTTGGGACTAGCGGGAGTGTTATCCGACAATGAGCAGTTCTTC. Filled out from reference TRBV5-6 and TRBJ2-1, the complete variable domain reads DAGVTQSPTHLIKTRGQQVTLRCSPKSGHDTVSWYQQALGQGPQFIFQYYEEEERQRGNFPDRFSGHQFPNYSSELNVNALLLGDSALYLCASSLGLAGVLSDNEQFFGPGTRLTVL.

The genes are TRBV27 and TRBJ2-2; a weak D match, TRBD2 (6 bases). Trimming took off 8 bases at V and 0 bases at J, with 19 bases between the two ends. The CDR3 spans 17 residues. CDR1 is MNHEY, CDR2 SMNVEV, per germline (reference sequence). The CDR3 DNA sequence: TGTGCCAGCTCAGCCGGAATGGGACTGACGAACACCGGGGAGCTGTTTTTT. This sequence encodes CASSAGMGLTNTGELFF.

The V gene is TRBV27, the J gene TRBJ1-4; D may be TRBD1 (6 bases). The CDR3 is 14 residues long. Per the germline V gene, CDR1 is MNHEY and CDR2 is SMNVEV (reference sequence). The ends were cut back, 1 base at V and 8 bases at J, with 11 bases in the middle. CDR3 sequence: CASSLYPGEEKLFF. CDR3 DNA sequence: TGTGCCAGCAGTTTATACCCAGGGGAGGAAAAACTGTTTTTT.

The chain is built from TRBV7-7 and TRBJ2-2; TRBD2 agrees at 8 bases. The CDR3 contains 17 residues. Trimming at V came to 5 bases and at J to 3 bases, leaving 11 bases not matched to a gene. Germline V gene lookup returns CDR1 SSHAT and CDR2 FNYEAQ (reference sequence). The CDR3 nucleotides read TGTGCCAGCAGCCACACGAGAGCGGGAGTTTACACCGGGGAGCTGTTTTTT. Translated, it gives CASSHTRAGVYTGELFF.

The chain links TRBV9 to TRBJ2-5; 9 nucleotides match TRBD1. CDR1 and CDR2 (germline): SGDLS, YYNGEE. This CDR3 spans 13 amino acids. Trimming at V came to 4 bases and at J to 4 bases, leaving 2 bases not matched to a gene. CDR3 coding DNA: TGTGCCAGCAGCCGGACAGGGGTAGAGACCCAGTACTTC. Translation gives CASSRTGVETQYF.

The chain uses TRBV29-1 and TRBJ1-4, with 8 nucleotides matching TRBD1. CDR1 and CDR2 (germline): SQVTM, ANQGSEA. This CDR3 contains 15 residues. The trim removed 6 bases at V and 4 bases at J, leaving 10 bases unmatched. The CDR3 DNA follows: TGCAGCGTAACAGGGGGAGCCCTAGGTAATGAAAAACTGTTTTTT. Translation gives CSVTGGALGNEKLFF.

The CDR3 spells CATTLPGRTTYEQYF. The CDR3 DNA reads as TGTGCCACCACCCTCCCGGGACGGACTACCTACGAGCAGTACTTC. The rearrangement joins TRBV5-4 to TRBJ2-7; D possibly corresponds to TRBD2 (6 bases). Trimming cost V 9 bases and J 2 bases, with 21 bases left between them. The CDR3 has 15 residues. Per germline, CDR1 SGHNT and CDR2 YYREEE (reference sequence). The entire variable domain, with the rest obtained from reference TRBV5-4 and TRBJ2-7, is as follows: ETGVTQSPTHLIKTRGQQVTLRCSSQSGHNTVSWYQQALGQGPQFIFQYYREEENGRGNFPPRFSGLQFPNYSSELNVNALELDDSALYLCATTLPGRTTYEQYFGPGTRLTVT.

The gene calls are TRBV4-1 and TRBJ1-1; D is unclear. Germline V gene sequence: CDR1 MGHRA, CDR2 YSYEKL. With 1 base removed from V and 1 base from J, the gap between germline ends came to 16 bases. The CDR3 is made up of 17 amino acids. The CDR3 sequence: CASSQVGLRGRNTEAFF. The CDR3 nucleotides read TGCGCCAGCAGCCAAGTTGGGTTGAGAGGGAGGAACACTGAAGCTTTCTTT.

V is TRBV9 and J is TRBJ1-1; a possible D gene is TRBD1 (6 bases). The CDR3 spans 14 residues. V lost 2 bases to trimming and J lost 5 bases, with 13 bases between them. Germline V gives CDR1 SGDLS, CDR2 YYNGEE. The CDR3 DNA follows: TGTGCCAGCAGCGTGTTGGCAGGGGATACTGAAGCTTTCTTT. Protein: CASSVLAGDTEAFF.

The V and J genes are TRBV7-2 and TRBJ2-3; D possibly corresponds to TRBD2 (6 bases). This CDR3 has 15 residues. Trimming removed 5 bases at V and 2 bases at J, with 14 bases between. Germline CDR1 and CDR2: SGHTA and FQGNSA. CDR3 protein: CASSLGGFLTDTQYF. DNA for the CDR3: TGTGCCAGCAGCCTGGGGGGTTTTCTCACAGATACGCAGTATTTT.

The chain couples TRBV7-9 to TRBJ2-3, with 8 bases that match TRBD2. The length of the CDR3 is 13 residues. Germline CDR1 is SEHNR and CDR2 is FQNEAQ (reference sequence). J was trimmed by 5 bases and V by 8 bases; bases with no gene match: 6. The CDR3 region has the DNA TGTGCCAGCGGGCGGGAGGAGGTAGATACGCAGTATTTT. Protein: CASGREEVDTQYF.

The chain couples TRBV7-3 to TRBJ2-1; TRBD1 agrees at 10 bases. V trimming: 3 bases; J trimming: 6 bases; junction bases outside the gene matches: 8. Germline CDR1 SGHTA, CDR2 FQGTGA. CDR3 length: 16 amino acids. CDR3 DNA: TGTGCCAGCAGCTTCCGGGGACAGGGGAGTTTCAATGAGCAGTTCTTC. Its translation is CASSFRGQGSFNEQFF.

The chain recombines TRBV7-2 with TRBJ2-7, with 8 bases fitting TRBD2. CDR1 and CDR2 from the germline V gene are SGHTA and FQGNSA. This CDR3 is 15 amino acids long. V shed 1 base and J 2 bases; nucleotides not matched to a gene: 4. CDR3 protein: CASSLGSGRTYEQYF. The CDR3 nucleotides read TGTGCCAGCAGCTTAGGAAGCGGGAGAACCTACGAGCAGTACTTC.